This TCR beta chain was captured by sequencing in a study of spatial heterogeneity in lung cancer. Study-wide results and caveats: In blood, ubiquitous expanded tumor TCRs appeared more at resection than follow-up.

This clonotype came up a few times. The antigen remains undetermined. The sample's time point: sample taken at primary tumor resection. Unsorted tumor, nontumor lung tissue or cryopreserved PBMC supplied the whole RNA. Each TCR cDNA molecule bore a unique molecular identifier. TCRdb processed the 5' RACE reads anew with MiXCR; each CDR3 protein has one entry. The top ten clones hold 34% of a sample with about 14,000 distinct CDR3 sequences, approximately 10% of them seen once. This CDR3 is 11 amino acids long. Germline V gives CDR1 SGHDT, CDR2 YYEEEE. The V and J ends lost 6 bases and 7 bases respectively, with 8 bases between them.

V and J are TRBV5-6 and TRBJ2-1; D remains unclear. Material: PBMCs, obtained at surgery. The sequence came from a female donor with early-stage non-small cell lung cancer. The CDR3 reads CASKGINEQFF. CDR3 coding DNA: TGTGCCAGCAAAGGGATAAATGAGCAGTTCTTC. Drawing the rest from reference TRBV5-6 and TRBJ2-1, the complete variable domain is DAGVTQSPTHLIKTRGQQVTLRCSPKSGHDTVSWYQQALGQGPQFIFQYYEEEERQRGNFPDRFSGHQFPNYSSELNVNALLLGDSALYLCASKGINEQFFGPGTRLTVL.